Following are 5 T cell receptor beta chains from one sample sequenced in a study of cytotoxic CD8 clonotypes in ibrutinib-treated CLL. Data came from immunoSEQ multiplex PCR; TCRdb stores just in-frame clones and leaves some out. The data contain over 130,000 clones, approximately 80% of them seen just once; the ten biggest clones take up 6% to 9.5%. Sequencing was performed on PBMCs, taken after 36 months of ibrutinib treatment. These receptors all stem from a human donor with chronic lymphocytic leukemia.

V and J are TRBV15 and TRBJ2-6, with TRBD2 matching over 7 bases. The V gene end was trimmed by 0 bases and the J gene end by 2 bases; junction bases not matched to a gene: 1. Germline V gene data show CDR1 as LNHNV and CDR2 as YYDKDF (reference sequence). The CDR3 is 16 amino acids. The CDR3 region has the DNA TGTGCCACCAGCAGAGATCGGGGGGCTGGGGCCAACGTCCTGACTTTC. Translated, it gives CATSRDRGAGANVLTF.

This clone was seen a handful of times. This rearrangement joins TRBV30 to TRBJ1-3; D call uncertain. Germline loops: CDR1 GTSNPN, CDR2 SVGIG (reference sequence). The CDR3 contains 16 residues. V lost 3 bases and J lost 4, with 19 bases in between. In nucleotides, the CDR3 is TGTGCCTGGAGACGAAAACAGCTTCGTGAAGGAAACACCATATATTTT. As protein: CAWRRKQLREGNTIYF.

The CDR3 sequence: CASSFDKSLEAFF. DNA of the CDR3: TGCGCCAGCAGCTTCGACAAGTCTCTTGAAGCTTTCTTT. The rearrangement uses TRBV5-1 and TRBJ1-1, with unresolved D. The germline V and J ends were trimmed by 2 bases and 7 bases, with 12 bases remaining between them. Germline lookup yields CDR1 SGHRS and CDR2 YFSETQ. The CDR3 runs to 13 residues.

The CDR3 loop is CASSQGGLAGLETQYF. CDR3 coding DNA: TGTGCCAGCAGCCAGGGGGGACTAGCGGGGCTGGAGACCCAGTACTTC. This chain joins TRBV11-2 and TRBJ2-5; TRBD2 matches at 13 bases. CDR1 is SGHAT, CDR2 FQNNGV, per germline. The CDR3 is 16 amino acids. After removal of 5 bases from V and 5 bases from J, the junction contained 8 bases not matched to a gene.

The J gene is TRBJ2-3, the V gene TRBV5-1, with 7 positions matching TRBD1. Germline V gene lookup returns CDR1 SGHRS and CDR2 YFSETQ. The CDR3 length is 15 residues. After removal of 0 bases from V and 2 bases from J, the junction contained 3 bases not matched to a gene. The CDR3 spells CASSLGQGSTDTQYF. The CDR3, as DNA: TGCGCCAGCAGCTTGGGACAGGGCTCCACAGATACGCAGTATTTT.